Listed below are T cell receptor beta chains from one sample, sequenced in a study of blood T cell repertoires in COVID-19. Clones were sequenced by immunoSEQ multiplex PCR, and TCRdb holds only the in-frame ones, with some missing. Among more than 65,000 clones listed, roughly 82% were seen once. Sequencing was done on a sample of peripheral blood. The source is a woman of 80 years or more with acute or convalescent COVID-19. The CDR3 runs from the conserved cysteine through the conserved F or W. A D gene is named only where the DNA matches it firmly. A row's size may be missing; if present it is once, few, many or a size class.

TRBJ2-1 | - | TRBV6-6 | TRBD1 | TGTGCCAGCGACTCCAGGGGGCTAACGAATGAGCAGTTCTTC | CASDSRGLTNEQFF
TRBJ2-7 | - | TRBV7-2 | TRBD2 | TGTGCCAGCAGCCCGCGGGCGGGAGCCTACGAGCAGTACTTC | CASSPRAGAYEQYF
TRBJ2-1 | - | TRBV6-5 | - | TGTGCCAGCAGTTACCTTAGGGCGGGAGAGCAGTTCTTC | CASSYLRAGEQFF
TRBJ2-7 | once | TRBV21-1 | - | TGTGCCAGCAGCATACAGGGGGCGTACGAGCAGTACTTC | CASSIQGAYEQYF
TRBJ1-1 | - | TRBV19 | - | TGTGCCAGTAGTATATGGACAGTGGACACTGAAGCTTTCTTT | CASSIWTVDTEAFF
TRBJ2-7 | - | TRBV6-5 | TRBD1 | TGTGCCAGCAGGGGAAACAGGGGCCGCGAGCAGTACTTC | CASRGNRGREQYF
TRBJ1-2 | - | TRBV11-2 | - | TGTGCCAGCAGCGTCGGGATTCTTAACTATGGCTACACCTTC | CASSVGILNYGYTF
TRBJ1-1 | - | TRBV6-2/TRBV6-3 | - | TGTGCCAGCAGTTACTCGATTGACAGTGTTAACACTGAAGCTTTCTTT | CASSYSIDSVNTEAFF
TRBJ2-1 | - | TRBV30 | TRBD1 | TGTGCCTGGAGACAGGACAGGGTCGTTATGTTCTTC | CAWRQDRVVMFF
TRBJ2-1 | few | TRBV5-1 | TRBD1 | TGCGCCAGCAGCCCCTATGGGACAGGGGGCATGACCTCCTACAATGAGCAGTTCTTC | CASSPYGTGGMTSYNEQFF
TRBJ2-7 | - | TRBV27 | - | TGTGCCAGCAGTTTATTTGAGGGCCGTCACGAGCAGTACTTC | CASSLFEGRHEQYF
TRBJ1-1 | - | TRBV7-9 | TRBD1 | TGTGCCAGCAGACCGGACAGGGGTATGAACACTGAAGCTTTCTTT | CASRPDRGMNTEAFF
TRBJ1-6 | - | TRBV29-1 | - | TGCAGCGTTAAAACAGACAGCTCCTATAATTCACCCCTCCACTTT | CSVKTDSSYNSPLHF
TRBJ2-7 | - | TRBV9 | - | TGTGCCAGCGAGGGCGGGGACGGGATTGGCGAGCAGTACTTC | CASEGGDGIGEQYF
TRBJ2-1 | - | TRBV29-1 | TRBD2 | TGCAGCGTTAATGCCGGGAGGAATGAGCAGTTCTTC | CSVNAGRNEQFF
TRBJ1-5 | - | TRBV30 | - | TGTGCCTGGAGTGTCCGGGGGAGGGGCCTAAATCAGCCCCAGCATTTT | CAWSVRGRGLNQPQHF
TRBJ2-7 | - | TRBV10-3 | TRBD2 | TGTGCCATCAGTGAGATTACTAGCGGGACCTACGAGCAGTACTTC | CAISEITSGTYEQYF
TRBJ2-3 | - | TRBV9 | - | TGTGCCAGCAGCGTAGTGACTAGAACCACAGATACGCAGTATTTT | CASSVVTRTTDTQYF
TRBJ1-1 | - | TRBV6-5 | - | TGTGCCAGCAGTTATAATTTGAACACTGAAGCTTTCTTT | CASSYNLNTEAFF
TRBJ2-4 | - | TRBV18 | TRBD1 | TGTGCCAGCTCACCCGGGACAGGGGTATCCAAAAACATTCAGTACTTC | CASSPGTGVSKNIQYF
TRBJ2-3 | few | TRBV6-4 | TRBD1 | TGTGCCAGCAGCGACAGGGGTTCAGATACGCAGTATTTT | CASSDRGSDTQYF
TRBJ2-5 | - | TRBV27 | - | TGTGCCAGCAGTTTATCGGTCCTCGGGGAGACCCAGTACTTC | CASSLSVLGETQYF
TRBJ2-7 | - | TRBV18 | TRBD1 | TGTGCCAGCTCCCTAACGAACAGGGGCTACGAGCAGTACTTC | CASSLTNRGYEQYF
TRBJ2-7 | - | TRBV6-5 | TRBD1 | TGTGCCAGCAGATTGACAGGGGCTCTTGACGAGCAGTACTTC | CASRLTGALDEQYF
TRBJ2-5 | once | TRBV5-4 | TRBD2 | TGTGTAGCCAGTAGCGGGAGGCTCCAAGAGACCCAGTACTTC | CVASSGRLQETQYF
TRBJ2-2 | few | TRBV9 | - | TGTGCCAGCAGCGTAGGCGGGTTTGGTGGGGAGCTGTTTTTT | CASSVGGFGGELFF
TRBJ2-1 | - | TRBV7-2 | - | TGTGCCAGCAGCTCCAGGGGAGTGGGAAACAACCAGTTCTTC | CASSSRGVGNNQFF
TRBJ2-7 | - | TRBV29-1 | TRBD2 | TGCAGCGTTGAAAAGGGACTAGCGGGACCCCCTCCCTCCTACGAGCAGTACTTC | CSVEKGLAGPPPSYEQYF
TRBJ1-4 | - | TRBV24-1 | - | TGTGCCACCAGTACCGGGGGGACTAATGAAAAACTGTTTTTT | CATSTGGTNEKLFF
TRBJ1-5 | few | TRBV24-1 | TRBD1 | TGTGCCACCAGTTCCCGGGACAGGGGCGACAATCAGCCCCAGCATTTT | CATSSRDRGDNQPQHF
TRBJ2-1 | - | TRBV3-1/TRBV3-2 | TRBD2 | TGTGCCAGCAGCCAAGTTCGGACTAGCGGGATTTTGGATGAGCAGTTCTTC | CASSQVRTSGILDEQFF